This T cell receptor (beta chain) was sequenced in a study of blood T cell repertoires in COVID-19 (dated by TCRdb to about 2020). About the study as a whole: Samples covering the acute and convalescent phases of COVID-19 were provided by collaborators in the United States, Italy and Spain. The prospective study material was composed of cDNA or gDNA derived from T cells, B-cell-depleted T cells, or PBMCs. Deeply sampled blood TCRbeta repertoires from subjects exposed to, actively infected with, or recovered from COVID-19 were included in the dataset. The repertoires were made available in a free public database intended to serve as a resource for research on the immune response to SARS-CoV-2. Samples came from the ongoing ImmuneRACE study (first 160 participants) plus 1,254 subjects from 6 global collaborators. Sample metadata almost always included a de-identified subject ID, COVID-19 status, age in years and sex. Where available, HLA class I and class II types were taken from metadata supplied by the sample provider and were not determined by assay-based typing. General conclusions and limits of the study: The quantity of clinical and demographic metadata differed by source and by participant and was supplied without curation.

Collaborating institutions collected whole blood in K2EDTA tubes following their own protocols. For TCRbeta analysis, collaborator samples were shipped as frozen whole blood, as isolated PBMCs, or as DNA extracted from either sample type. TCRbeta CDR3 regions were amplified from genomic DNA using the immunoSEQ Assay, a bias-controlled multiplex PCR. Turning to the authors' computational methods: The number of nucleated cells in each sample was estimated from the amplification of reference gene primers within the assay. To quantify the absolute abundance of each unique TCRbeta CDR3 rearrangement, sequence reads were collapsed and filtered. Productive Simpson clonality was computed per sample as the square root of Simpson's diversity index over productive rearrangements. Here the immuneACCESS table is served through TCRdb, limited to in-frame sequences with V and J called. Missing clones are a known gap in these copies; in checked studies unresolved V genes cover under half, and the rest lacks a known reason. That table gives V, J and clone size, and the DNA gave D and trimming. This sample gives under 200,000 clones in total; 65% to 80% of them show up just once. Roughly 8.3% of the sample is in the top ten clones.

The CDR3 measures 10 amino acids from cysteine to phenylalanine. The kept DNA is CDR3 alone, 30 bases in frame from the first base. The germline ends are 9 bases apart after V is trimmed by 6 bases and J by 10 bases. CDR1 SNHLY and CDR2 FYNNEI were looked up in the germline V gene. Comment on this clone: What this receptor recognizes is not known. No clone much larger than this one lies a single base away; base qualities are absent.

Sequencing input: peripheral blood. Recombination connected TRBV2 to TRBJ1-1; no D gene can be assigned with confidence. This clonotype was sampled from a man aged 55 to 70 with acute or convalescent COVID-19. The sequence in DNA is TGTGCCAGCAGCGGGGAAGCAGCTTTCTTT. Translated, it gives CASSGEAAFF. Supplemented by the reference TRBV2 and TRBJ1-1 proteins around the CDR3, the complete variable domain is EPEVTQTPSHQVTQMGQEVILRCVPISNHLYFYWYRQILGQKVEFLVSFYNNEISEKSEIFDDQFSVERPDGSNFTLKIRSTKLEDSAMYFCASSGEAAFFGQGTRLTVV.